The sequence of this T cell receptor beta chain was determined in a study of blood T cell repertoires in COVID-19. Looking at the study overall: The origin of the acute and convalescent COVID-19 samples was the United States, Italy and Spain.

Produced via immunoSEQ multiplex PCR; TCRdb's table is partial and in-frame only. This table holds just under 350,000 clones, around 80% found once. Trimming took off 1 base at V and 1 base at J, with 11 bases between the two ends. The CDR3 totals 14 residues. Per the germline V gene, CDR1 is GTSNPN and CDR2 is SVGIG (reference sequence). The specimen was peripheral blood. The clonotype originates from a man aged 25-40 years with active or convalescent COVID-19. V gene TRBV30 combines with J gene TRBJ2-7, with D possibly being TRBD2 (5 bases). CDR3 sequence reads: CAWSGPSTSYEQYF. The CDR3, as DNA: TGTGCCTGGAGTGGGCCTAGCACATCCTACGAGCAGTACTTC.